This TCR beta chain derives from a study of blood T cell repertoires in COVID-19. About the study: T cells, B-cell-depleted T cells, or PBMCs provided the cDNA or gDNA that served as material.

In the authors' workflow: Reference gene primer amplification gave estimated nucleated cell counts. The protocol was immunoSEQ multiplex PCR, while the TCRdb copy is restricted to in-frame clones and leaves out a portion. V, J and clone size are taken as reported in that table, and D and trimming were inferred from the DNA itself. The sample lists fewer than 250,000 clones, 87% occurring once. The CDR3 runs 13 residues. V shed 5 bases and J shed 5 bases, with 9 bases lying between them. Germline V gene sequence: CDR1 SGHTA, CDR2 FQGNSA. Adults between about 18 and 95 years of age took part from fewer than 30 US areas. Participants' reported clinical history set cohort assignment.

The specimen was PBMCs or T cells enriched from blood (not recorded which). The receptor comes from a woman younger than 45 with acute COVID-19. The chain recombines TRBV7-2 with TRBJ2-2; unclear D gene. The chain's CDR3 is CASSLPGTGELFF. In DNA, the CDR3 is TGTGCCAGCAGCCTACCCGGGACCGGGGAGCTGTTTTTT.